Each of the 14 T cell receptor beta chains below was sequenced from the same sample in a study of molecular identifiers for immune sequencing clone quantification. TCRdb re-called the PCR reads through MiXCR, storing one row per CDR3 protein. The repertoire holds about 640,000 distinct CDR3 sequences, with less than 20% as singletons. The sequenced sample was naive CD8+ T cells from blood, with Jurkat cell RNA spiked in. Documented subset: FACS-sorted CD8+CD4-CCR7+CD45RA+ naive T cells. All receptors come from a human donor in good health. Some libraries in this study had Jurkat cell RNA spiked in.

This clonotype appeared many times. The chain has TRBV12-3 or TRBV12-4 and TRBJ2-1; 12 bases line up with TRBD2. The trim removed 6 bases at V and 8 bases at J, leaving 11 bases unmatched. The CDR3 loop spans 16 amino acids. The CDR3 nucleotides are TGTGCCAGCAGCGCCGTCCTAGCGGGGGGGCCCGATGAGCAGTTCTTC. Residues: CASSAVLAGGPDEQFF.

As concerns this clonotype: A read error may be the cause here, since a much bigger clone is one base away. The CDR3 DNA is TGCAGTGCTAGAGCCGCCGGGCCCTCCCCCGGTGGGCAGTTCTTC. Its protein product is CSARAAGPSPGGQFF. The V gene is TRBV20-1, the J gene TRBJ2-1; D is unresolved. Per the germline V gene, CDR1 is DFQATT and CDR2 is SNEGSKA (reference sequence). The CDR3 is made up of 15 amino acids. V lost 1 base and J 12 bases, leaving 22 bases between the germline ends.

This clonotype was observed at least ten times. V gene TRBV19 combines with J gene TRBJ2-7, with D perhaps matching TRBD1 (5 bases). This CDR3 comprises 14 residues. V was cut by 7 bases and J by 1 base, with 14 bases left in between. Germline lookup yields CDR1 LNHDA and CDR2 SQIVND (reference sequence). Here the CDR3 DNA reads TGTGCCAGTAAAGCTCAGGGATCTTCCTACGAGCAGTACTTC. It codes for CASKAQGSSYEQYF.

The CDR3 DNA is TGTGCCAGTAGTATACTTGGGACTGGAAACAATGAGCAGTTCTTC. Encoded protein: CASSILGTGNNEQFF. This chain uses TRBV19 with TRBJ2-1; D may be TRBD2 (6 bases). The CDR3 runs 15 residues. Germline V CDR1 and CDR2: LNHDA, SQIVND (reference sequence). V gave up 2 bases and J gave up 5 bases, with 13 bases separating them.

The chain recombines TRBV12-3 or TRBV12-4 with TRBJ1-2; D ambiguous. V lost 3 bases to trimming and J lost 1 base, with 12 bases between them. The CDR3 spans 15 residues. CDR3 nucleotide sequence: TGTGCCAGCAGTTTGGGCAGGAGCTTTAACTATGGCTACACCTTC. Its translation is CASSLGRSFNYGYTF.

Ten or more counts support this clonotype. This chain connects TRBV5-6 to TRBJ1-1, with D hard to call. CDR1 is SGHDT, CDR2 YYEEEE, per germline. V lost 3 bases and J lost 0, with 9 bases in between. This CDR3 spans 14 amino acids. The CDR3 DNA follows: TGTGCCAGCAGCTATTTTAACTTGAACACTGAAGCTTTCTTT. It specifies CASSYFNLNTEAFF.

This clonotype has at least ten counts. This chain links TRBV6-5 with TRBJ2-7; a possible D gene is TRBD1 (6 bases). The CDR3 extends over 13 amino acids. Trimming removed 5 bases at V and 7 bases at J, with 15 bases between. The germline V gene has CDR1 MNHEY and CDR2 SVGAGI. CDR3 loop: CASSTANREEQYF. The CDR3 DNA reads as TGTGCCAGCAGTACCGCTAACAGGGAGGAGCAGTACTTC.

The CDR3: CASSSPGQGSEKLFF. In DNA form, the CDR3 reads TGTGCCAGCAGTTCACCGGGACAGGGGAGCGAAAAACTGTTTTTT. The J gene is TRBJ1-4, the V gene TRBV27, with TRBD1 matching over 10 bases. The CDR3 contains 15 residues. The V segment lost 4 bases and the J segment 8 bases; nucleotides outside the gene matches: 7. Germline V gives CDR1 MNHEY, CDR2 SMNVEV (reference sequence).

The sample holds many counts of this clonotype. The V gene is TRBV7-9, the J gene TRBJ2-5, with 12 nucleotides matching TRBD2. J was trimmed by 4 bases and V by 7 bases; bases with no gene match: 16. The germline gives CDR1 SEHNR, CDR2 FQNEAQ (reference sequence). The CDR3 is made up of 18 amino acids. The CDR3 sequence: CASTVIPGPSGRVETQYF. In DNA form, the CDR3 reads TGTGCCAGCACCGTCATCCCAGGGCCTAGCGGGAGGGTAGAGACCCAGTACTTC.

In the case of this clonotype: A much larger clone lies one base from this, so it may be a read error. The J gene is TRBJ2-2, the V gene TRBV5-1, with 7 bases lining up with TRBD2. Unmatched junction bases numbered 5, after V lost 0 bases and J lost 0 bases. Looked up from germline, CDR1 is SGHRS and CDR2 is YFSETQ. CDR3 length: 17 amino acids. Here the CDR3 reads CASSLGPAGPNTGELFF. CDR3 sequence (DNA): TGCGCCAGCAGCTTGGGTCCAGCGGGGCCGAACACCGGGGAGCTGTTTTTT.

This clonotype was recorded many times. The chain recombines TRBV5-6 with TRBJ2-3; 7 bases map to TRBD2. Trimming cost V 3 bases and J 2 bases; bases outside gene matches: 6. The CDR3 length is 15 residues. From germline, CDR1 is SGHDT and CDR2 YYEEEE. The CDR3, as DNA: TGTGCCAGCAGCTGGGGGAGGGACCCCACAGATACGCAGTATTTT. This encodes CASSWGRDPTDTQYF. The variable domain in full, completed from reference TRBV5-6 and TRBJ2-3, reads DAGVTQSPTHLIKTRGQQVTLRCSPKSGHDTVSWYQQALGQGPQFIFQYYEEEERQRGNFPDRFSGHQFPNYSSELNVNALLLGDSALYLCASSWGRDPTDTQYFGPGTRLTVL.

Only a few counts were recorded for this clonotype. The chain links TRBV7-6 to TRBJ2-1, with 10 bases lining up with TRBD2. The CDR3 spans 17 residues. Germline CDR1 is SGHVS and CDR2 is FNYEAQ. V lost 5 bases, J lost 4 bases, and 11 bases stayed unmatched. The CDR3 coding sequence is TGTGCCAGCAGCCACGGACTAGCGGAAGCTCTTTACAATGAGCAGTTCTTC. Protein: CASSHGLAEALYNEQFF.

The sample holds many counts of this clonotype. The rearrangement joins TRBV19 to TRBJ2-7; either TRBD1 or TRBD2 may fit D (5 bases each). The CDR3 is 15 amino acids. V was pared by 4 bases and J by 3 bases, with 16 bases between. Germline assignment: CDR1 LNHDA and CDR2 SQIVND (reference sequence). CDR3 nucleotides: TGTGCCAGTAGTACAGCGTGGGACGGAGACTACGAGCAGTACTTC. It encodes CASSTAWDGDYEQYF.

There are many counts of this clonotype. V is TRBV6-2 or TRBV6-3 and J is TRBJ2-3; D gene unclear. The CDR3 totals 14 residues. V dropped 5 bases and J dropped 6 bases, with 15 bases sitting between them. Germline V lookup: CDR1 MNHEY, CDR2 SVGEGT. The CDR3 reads CASSDRLQPDTQYF. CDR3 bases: TGTGCCAGCAGTGACCGACTCCAGCCGGATACGCAGTATTTT.